Listed here are 21 T cell receptor beta chains from one sample, sequenced in a study of shared clonotypes between healthy human individuals. Only in-frame clones appear in the TCRdb table, and some are missing; sequencing was by immunoSEQ multiplex PCR. The table has some 300,000 clones, about 73% seen once. Sequenced material: memory CD4+ T cells sorted from blood. Described subset: CD45RA-negative fraction. The receptors originated from a man between 25 and 39 years old in good health.

This clone was seen a handful of times. This chain connects TRBV10-1 to TRBJ2-3, with D perhaps TRBD2 (5 bases). Germline-derived CDR1 and CDR2 are WNHNN and SYGVQD (reference sequence). The CDR3 loop spans 15 amino acids. Trimming left V 0 bases short and J 4 bases short, with 11 bases between. The CDR3, as DNA: TGCGCCAGCAGTGAGTCGGCGGGCCGCGCAGATACGCAGTATTTT. Translating it yields CASSESAGRADTQYF.

The chain has TRBV5-1 and TRBJ1-4; the D gene is possibly TRBD1 (5 bases). Germline V gene data show CDR1 as SGHRS and CDR2 as YFSETQ. This CDR3 is 13 amino acids long. V lost 5 bases and J 8 bases, leaving 13 bases between the germline ends. The CDR3 nucleotides read TGCGCCAGCAGGGACGGGGGAGACGAAAAACTGTTTTTT. Translation: CASRDGGDEKLFF.

The chain carries TRBV5-1 and TRBJ2-7, with TRBD2 matching over 11 bases. CDR1 is SGHRS and CDR2 is YFSETQ in the germline V gene. The CDR3 loop spans 16 amino acids. The V segment lost 6 bases and the J segment 3 bases; nucleotides outside the gene matches: 11. CDR3 nucleotides: TGCGCCAGCACCGACCGAGGACTAGCGGGTGGCTACGAGCAGTACTTC. This sequence encodes CASTDRGLAGGYEQYF. Supplemented by reference TRBV5-1 and TRBJ2-7, the full variable domain reads KAGVTQTPRYLIKTRGQQVTLSCSPISGHRSVSWYQQTPGQGLQFLFEYFSETQRNKGNFPGRFSGRQFSNSRSEMNVSTLELGDSALYLCASTDRGLAGGYEQYFGPGTRLTVT.

The V call is TRBV7-3, the J call TRBJ2-3; 9 nucleotides agree with TRBD2. The V gene end was trimmed by 4 bases and the J gene end by 6 bases; junction bases not matched to a gene: 5. The CDR3 is 14 residues long. The germline gives CDR1 SGHTA, CDR2 FQGTGA. CDR3 sequence (DNA): TGTGCCAGCAGCTCGCGGACTAGCGTGGATACGCAGTATTTT. Translated, it gives CASSSRTSVDTQYF.

This sequence joins TRBV5-1 and TRBJ2-3; D may be TRBD1 (6 bases). The V end was cut by 4 bases, the J end by 4 bases, with 10 bases between. The CDR3 extends over 13 amino acids. CDR1 and CDR2 from the germline V gene are SGHRS and YFSETQ. Here the CDR3 reads CASSLGTPDTQYF. The DNA for the CDR3 is TGCGCCAGCAGCCTCGGGACACCAGATACGCAGTATTTT.

The J gene is TRBJ2-7, the V gene TRBV7-9, with 7 positions matching TRBD1. The CDR3 is 15 residues long. V gave up 4 bases and J gave up 0 bases; unmatched junction bases: 6. Per the germline V gene, CDR1 is SEHNR and CDR2 is FQNEAQ (reference sequence). CDR3: CASSSPRDSSYEQYF. In DNA, the CDR3 is TGTGCCAGCAGCTCTCCCCGGGACAGCTCCTACGAGCAGTACTTC.

This sequence joins TRBV21-1 and TRBJ2-5; the table assigns TRBD2, which was not confirmed against the DNA. TRBV21-1 corresponds to a pseudogene. This CDR3 is built from 17 residues. For the CDR3, the DNA is TGTGCCAGCAGCAAATTAATTGAAGGCAGGGGAGGGGAGACCCAGTACTTC. Protein product: CASSKLIEGRGGETQYF.

This clone has only one observation. The chain has TRBV5-4 and TRBJ2-1; 9 positions agree with TRBD1. CDR3 size: 14 residues. Germline trimming cut 4 bases from V and 7 bases from J; bases unmatched to any gene: 6. Germline loops: CDR1 SGHNT, CDR2 YYREEE (reference sequence). CDR3 amino acids: CASSVGTGTNEQFF. DNA of the CDR3: TGTGCCAGCAGCGTAGGGACAGGGACAAATGAGCAGTTCTTC.

This clone showed up many times. This sample includes further DNA sequences coding for the same CDR3. This rearrangement joins TRBV2 to TRBJ1-5, with a possible D match to TRBD1 (5 bases). Germline V CDR1 and CDR2: SNHLY, FYNNEI. V lost 3 bases and J 0 bases, leaving 12 bases between the germline ends. This CDR3 is built from 16 residues. The CDR3 DNA follows: TGTGCCAGCAGTGATCAAGGGGCGGGTAGCAATCAGCCCCAGCATTTT. Protein product: CASSDQGAGSNQPQHF.

V gene TRBV5-1 combines with J gene TRBJ1-1, with D unclear. CDR1 is SGHRS, CDR2 YFSETQ, per germline. Trimming took 7 bases from V and 1 from J, leaving 29 bases between them. The CDR3 loop spans 19 amino acids. The CDR3 is CASLGLPSAPFPSNTEAFF. In DNA, the CDR3 is TGCGCCAGCCTAGGTCTCCCTTCAGCCCCTTTCCCTTCGAACACTGAAGCTTTCTTT.

This rearrangement joins TRBV10-3 to TRBJ1-1, with D perhaps matching TRBD1 (6 bases). With 6 bases removed from V and 8 bases from J, the gap between germline ends came to 10 bases. The CDR3 loop spans 11 amino acids. Germline CDR1 reads ENHRY; CDR2 reads SYGVKD. The CDR3 region has the DNA TGTGCCATCAGGGAAACAGGGGAAGCTTTCTTT. Translating gives CAIRETGEAFF.

The gene calls are TRBV10-3 and TRBJ2-3, with D maybe TRBD1 (6 bases). Germline CDR1 reads ENHRY; CDR2 reads SYGVKD. The germline V and J ends were trimmed by 6 bases and 2 bases, with 18 bases remaining between them. The CDR3 is 16 residues long. CDR3 sequence (DNA): TGTGCCATCAGGGGAACAGGGAAAGGGTACACAGATACGCAGTATTTT. Protein: CAIRGTGKGYTDTQYF.

J is TRBJ2-7 and V is TRBV28; perhaps D is TRBD1 or TRBD2 (6 bases each). The CDR3 extends over 16 amino acids. The germline gives CDR1 MDHEN, CDR2 SYDVKM. Trimming cost V 4 bases and J 0 bases, with 16 bases left between them. The CDR3, as DNA: TGTGCCAGCAGTTCAGGGGCTAGCGATAGCTCCTACGAGCAGTACTTC. This translates into CASSSGASDSSYEQYF.

The sample holds one count of this clone. The V and J genes are TRBV5-1 and TRBJ2-7, with a possible D match to TRBD2 (5 bases). The V gene lost 3 bases and the J gene lost 4 bases, with 14 bases spanning the gap. The CDR3 covers 14 residues. Per germline, CDR1 SGHRS and CDR2 YFSETQ. The CDR3 DNA sequence: TGCGCCAGCAGCTGGGGAGACCCCTCGTACGAGCAGTACTTC. It codes for CASSWGDPSYEQYF.

J is TRBJ1-1 and V is TRBV6-6; 8 bases fit TRBD1. CDR1 and CDR2 (germline): MNHNY, SVGAGI (reference sequence). V shed 6 bases and J 4 bases; nucleotides not matched to a gene: 1. The CDR3 length is 12 residues. CDR3: CASSTGGTEAFF. CDR3 in DNA: TGTGCCAGCAGCACAGGGGGCACTGAAGCTTTCTTT.

This chain links TRBV5-1 with TRBJ2-2, with D possibly matching TRBD2 (6 bases). The CDR3 covers 14 residues. Germline-derived CDR1 and CDR2 are SGHRS and YFSETQ. Trimming removed 4 bases at V and 0 bases at J, with 7 bases between. CDR3 in amino acids: CASSRESNTGELFF. In DNA form, the CDR3 reads TGCGCCAGCAGCCGGGAGTCGAACACCGGGGAGCTGTTTTTT.

This clone appeared a few times. The chain has TRBV13 and TRBJ1-4; D call uncertain. The CDR3 is 13 amino acids. Looked up from germline, CDR1 is PRHDT and CDR2 is FYEKMQ (reference sequence). V lost 3 bases and J lost 2, with 4 bases in between. The CDR3, as DNA: TGTGCCAGCAGCTTCTATACTAATGAAAAACTGTTTTTT. It is translated as CASSFYTNEKLFF.

This chain links TRBV28 with TRBJ2-7, with 8 bases matching TRBD2. Germline trimming cut 7 bases from V and 3 bases from J; bases unmatched to any gene: 8. This CDR3 comprises 14 residues. Germline-derived CDR1 and CDR2 are MDHEN and SYDVKM. CDR3 bases: TGTGCCAGCACCGATTATAGCGGGAACTACGAGCAGTACTTC. Translated, it gives CASTDYSGNYEQYF.

The chain is built from TRBV4-1 and TRBJ2-1; 12 bases map to TRBD2. Unmatched junction bases numbered 4, after V lost 1 base and J lost 3 bases. This CDR3 has 17 residues. CDR1 is MGHRA and CDR2 is YSYEKL in the germline V gene. The CDR3 spells CASSQGTSGIVYNEQFF. The CDR3 DNA is TGCGCCAGCAGCCAAGGGACTAGCGGGATTGTCTACAATGAGCAGTTCTTC.

This sequence joins TRBV11-2 and TRBJ2-1, with TRBD2 matching over 12 bases. The germline gives CDR1 SGHAT, CDR2 FQNNGV. The CDR3 is 16 residues long. The ends lost 3 bases at V and 8 bases at J; junction bases unmatched: 8. CDR3 DNA: TGTGCCAGCAGCTTTCTGACTAGCGGGAGTCTCGATGAGCAGTTCTTC. Its translation: CASSFLTSGSLDEQFF.

This clone showed up just a few times. The CDR3 is CASSVGDVNYGYTF. CDR3 nucleotides: TGTGCCAGCAGCGTAGGGGACGTGAACTATGGCTACACCTTC. The chain couples TRBV9 to TRBJ1-2; perhaps TRBD1 as D (5 bases). Per the germline V gene, CDR1 is SGDLS and CDR2 is YYNGEE. The CDR3 length is 14 residues. Trimming stripped 0 bases from V and 2 bases from J, with 8 bases between.